The T cell receptor beta chain described here comes from a study of blood T cell repertoires in COVID-19. On the study more broadly: T cells, B-cell-depleted T cells, or PBMCs provided the cDNA or gDNA that served as material.

Per the original data handling: Reference gene primer amplification in the assay estimated nucleated cell counts. Data came from immunoSEQ multiplex PCR; TCRdb stores just in-frame clones and leaves some out. The V and J calls and clone size come from that table; D and trimming were worked out from the DNA. This sample yields more than 120,000 clones, of which 84% are seen a single time; around 4.8% belongs to the top ten. The V end was cut by 0 bases, the J end by 4 bases, with 10 bases between. CDR1 is LGHDT and CDR2 is YNNKEL in the germline V gene (reference sequence). The CDR3 sequence is 15 residues long.

This chain uses TRBV3-1 (or the pseudogene TRBV3-2) with TRBJ1-3; unclear D gene. Input material: peripheral blood. The TCR originated in a human donor in a cohort sampled during active COVID-19. CDR3 loop: CASSQDVLRGNTIYF. Written as DNA, the CDR3 is TGTGCCAGCAGCCAAGACGTACTACGAGGAAACACCATATATTTT.